These T cell receptor beta chains were read from a single sample in a study of Tregs in tolerant kidney transplant recipients. TCRdb's copy holds only in-frame clones and misses some; the assay was immunoSEQ multiplex PCR. Of 69,000 or so clones in the sample, 85% to 90% are singletons; the top ten hold approximately 0.4%. The input for sequencing was CD4+ T cells from blood, taken before the transplant. These receptors were collected from a human donor who received a combined kidney and bone marrow transplant. CDR3s include the opening cysteine and the closing phenylalanine or tryptophan. The order of the fields is CDR3 protein, CDR3 DNA, D gene, J gene, V gene, CDR3 length, clone size. A D gene is named only where the DNA matches it firmly. Some rows have no size entry. The others give once, few or many, or a class for an expanded clone.

CASSPMTGGEQYF	TGTGCCAGCTCACCCATGACAGGGGGCGAGCAGTACTTC	TRBD1	TRBJ2-7	TRBV18	13	NA
CSSHEVGGANTGELFF	TGCAGCTCACATGAGGTAGGGGGAGCGAACACCGGGGAGCTGTTTTTT	NA	TRBJ2-2	TRBV29-1	16	once
CASSLLTGEAFF	TGTGCCAGCAGTTTATTGACAGGGGAGGCTTTCTTT	TRBD1	TRBJ1-1	TRBV28	12	NA
CASSLALRGETATYEQYF	TGTGCCAGCAGCTTGGCTCTCAGGGGCGAGACAGCTACCTACGAGCAGTACTTC	NA	TRBJ2-7	TRBV5-4	18	NA
CAWSVASSQETQYF	TGTGCCTGGAGTGTAGCGTCGTCCCAAGAGACCCAGTACTTC	NA	TRBJ2-5	TRBV30	14	NA
CASSLDGRHTDTQYF	TGCGCCAGCAGCTTGGATGGGAGACACACAGATACGCAGTATTTT	NA	TRBJ2-3	TRBV5-1	15	once
CASSSSGTLLREQYF	TGTGCCAGCAGTTCAAGCGGTACCTTACTTCGCGAGCAGTACTTC	NA	TRBJ2-7	TRBV28	15	NA
CASSRGTSGNEQYF	TGTGCCAGCAGCCGCGGGACTAGCGGGAACGAGCAGTACTTC	TRBD2	TRBJ2-7	TRBV6-5	14	NA
CASYQGPGQPQHF	TGTGCCAGCTACCAGGGGCCTGGTCAGCCCCAGCATTTT	NA	TRBJ1-5	TRBV6-5	13	once
CATVIWGRGSEAFF	TGTGCCACCGTGATCTGGGGGCGAGGATCTGAAGCTTTCTTT	NA	TRBJ1-1	TRBV28	14	NA
CASRLGRGRDTEAFF	TGTGCCAGCCGGCTCGGGAGGGGGCGCGACACTGAAGCTTTCTTT	TRBD1	TRBJ1-1	TRBV25-1	15	once
CASSSSRSGYTF	TGTGCCAGCAGCTCCTCACGGAGCGGCTACACCTTC	NA	TRBJ1-2	TRBV25-1	12	NA
CASSYSRGFYGYTF	TGTGCCAGCAGTTACTCGCGGGGTTTCTATGGCTACACCTTC	NA	TRBJ1-2	TRBV6-5	14	NA
CASSTTGYNQPQHF	TGTGCCAGTTCGACGACAGGGTACAATCAGCCCCAGCATTTT	TRBD1	TRBJ1-5	TRBV6-5	14	NA
CASSSGDYSPTDTQYF	TGTGCCAGCAGCTCCGGGGACTACTCCCCCACAGATACGCAGTATTTT	TRBD2	TRBJ2-3	TRBV9	16	once
CASSPGRRNYEQYF	TGTGCCAGCAGCCCAGGGCGCAGAAACTACGAGCAGTACTTC	NA	TRBJ2-7	TRBV7-2	14	few
CASSLTLDREGNQPQHF	TGTGCCAGCAGTTTAACCTTGGACAGGGAAGGCAATCAGCCCCAGCATTTT	TRBD1	TRBJ1-5	TRBV28	17	NA
CASSAYSGANVLTF	TGTGCCAGCAGCGCCTACTCTGGGGCCAACGTCCTGACTTTC	NA	TRBJ2-6	TRBV9	14	NA
CAISEGASGSYEQYF	TGTGCCATCAGTGAAGGGGCTAGCGGGAGTTACGAGCAGTACTTC	TRBD2	TRBJ2-7	TRBV10-3	15	NA
CATSRVDRTVNEKLFF	TGTGCCACCAGCAGAGTCGATAGGACAGTCAATGAAAAACTGTTTTTT	NA	TRBJ1-4	TRBV15	16	NA
CASTSYRLGDTVNEKLFF	TGTGCCAGCACCTCATACAGACTCGGGGATACAGTCAATGAAAAACTGTTTTTT	NA	TRBJ1-4	TRBV28	18	NA
CASSLGPSEQYF	TGTGCCAGCAGCTTAGGCCCCTCCGAGCAGTACTTC	NA	TRBJ2-7	TRBV7-8	12	NA
CASSLAPVLETQYF	TGTGCCAGCAGCTTAGCGCCAGTTCTGGAGACCCAGTACTTC	NA	TRBJ2-5	TRBV11-2	14	once
CASSSLVGTVADTQYF	TGTGCCAGCAGCTCCCTGGTCGGGACAGTGGCAGATACGCAGTATTTT	TRBD1	TRBJ2-3	TRBV7-2	16	NA
CASSLDSGTDTQYF	TGCGCCAGCAGCTTGGATAGCGGCACAGATACGCAGTATTTT	NA	TRBJ2-3	TRBV5-1	14	NA
CASRTGFSTGELFF	TGTGCCAGCAGAACAGGGTTCAGCACCGGGGAGCTGTTTTTT	NA	TRBJ2-2	TRBV2	14	NA
CASSEGSPAQYF	TGTGCCAGCAGTGAGGGCAGTCCTGCCCAGTACTTC	NA	TRBJ2-5	TRBV2	12	NA
CASSIRGGNTEAFF	TGTGCCAGTAGTATCAGGGGTGGGAACACTGAAGCTTTCTTT	NA	TRBJ1-1	TRBV19	14	NA
CASTQDRARKQYF	TGTGCCAGCACCCAGGACAGGGCCCGCAAGCAGTACTTC	TRBD1	TRBJ2-7	TRBV11-2	13	NA
CASRYLAGPTYEQYF	TGCGCCAGCAGATACCTAGCGGGACCCACCTACGAGCAGTACTTC	TRBD2	TRBJ2-7	TRBV5-1	15	once
CASSSGQGAKSYEQYF	TGTGCCAGCAGCTCAGGACAGGGGGCGAAGTCCTACGAGCAGTACTTC	TRBD1	TRBJ2-7	TRBV7-2	16	NA
CASSIQASGRLSF	TGTGCCAGTAGTATCCAGGCTAGCGGGAGGCTGAGCTTC	TRBD2	TRBJ2-7	TRBV19	13	NA
CASSLLGQGSQETQYF	TGTGCCAGCAGCTTGTTGGGACAGGGCTCCCAAGAGACCCAGTACTTC	TRBD1	TRBJ2-5	TRBV5-8	16	NA
CASSQGQGFYNEQFF	TGTGCCAGCAGTCAGGGACAGGGGTTCTACAATGAGCAGTTCTTC	TRBD1	TRBJ2-1	TRBV2	15	once
CASSLGLQSTDTQYF	TGTGCCAGCAGCTTAGGACTACAAAGCACAGATACGCAGTATTTT	NA	TRBJ2-3	TRBV11-3	15	NA
CASSLGVGGPYEQYF	TGTGCCAGCAGCTTAGGGGTAGGAGGGCCCTACGAGCAGTACTTC	NA	TRBJ2-7	TRBV7-6	15	NA
CASSDSTYEQYF	TGTGCCAGCAGCGACTCCACATACGAGCAGTACTTC	NA	TRBJ2-7	TRBV7-8	12	NA
CASSIGAVDEQYF	TGTGCCAGTAGTATAGGGGCAGTTGACGAGCAGTACTTC	NA	TRBJ2-7	TRBV19	13	NA
CASSMDSGPQETQYF	TGCGCCAGCAGCATGGATAGCGGACCCCAAGAGACCCAGTACTTC	NA	TRBJ2-5	TRBV5-1	15	NA
CASSEQSITNEKLFF	TGTGCCAGCAGTGAACAGTCCATAACTAATGAAAAACTGTTTTTT	NA	TRBJ1-4	TRBV6-1	15	NA
CASSLSVASGSADTQYF	TGTGCCAGCAGTTTATCGGTTGCTAGCGGGAGCGCAGATACGCAGTATTTT	TRBD2	TRBJ2-3	TRBV27	17	NA
CAWSGLAGSATQYF	TGTGCCTGGTCGGGACTAGCGGGATCGGCTACGCAGTATTTT	TRBD2	TRBJ2-3	TRBV30	14	NA
CASSLEADTEAFF	TGTGCCAGCAGCTTAGAGGCAGACACTGAAGCTTTCTTT	NA	TRBJ1-1	TRBV11-3	13	NA
CASSSDSPSYNEQFF	TGTGCCAGCAGTTCAGATTCCCCCTCCTACAATGAGCAGTTCTTC	NA	TRBJ2-1	TRBV6-1	15	NA
CASTPGLGGDTQYF	TGTGCCAGCACCCCGGGACTAGGGGGGGATACGCAGTATTTT	TRBD2	TRBJ2-3	TRBV2	14	NA
CASSGDRGREQFF	TGCGCCAGCAGCGGAGACAGGGGACGCGAGCAGTTCTTC	TRBD1	TRBJ2-1	TRBV5-1	13	NA
CASSADNPEQYF	TGTGCCAGCAGTGCTGACAATCCCGAGCAGTACTTC	NA	TRBJ2-7	TRBV2	12	once
CASSLGTGPRSSYEQYF	TGTGCCAGCAGCTTGGGGACAGGGCCCCGAAGCTCCTACGAGCAGTACTTC	TRBD1	TRBJ2-7	TRBV5-4	17	NA
CASSYRDRGNLAGNTIYF	TGTGCCAGCAGTTATCGGGACAGGGGGAATTTGGCTGGAAACACCATATATTTT	TRBD1	TRBJ1-3	TRBV6-7	18	NA
CAGDPGQGPSQPQHF	TGTGCCGGCGATCCGGGACAGGGTCCCAGTCAGCCCCAGCATTTT	TRBD1	TRBJ1-5	TRBV6-1	15	NA
CASSPMTSGEQFF	TGTGCCAGCAGCCCGATGACTAGTGGCGAGCAGTTCTTC	NA	TRBJ2-1	TRBV5-5	13	once
CASSLGLAGPLDTQYF	TGTGCCAGCAGCTTAGGGCTAGCGGGCCCGTTGGATACGCAGTATTTT	TRBD2	TRBJ2-3	TRBV7-9	16	NA
CASSQGGPQETQYF	TGTGCCAGCAGCCAGGGAGGACCGCAAGAGACCCAGTACTTC	NA	TRBJ2-5	TRBV6-1	14	NA
CASSQATGYEQYF	TGTGCCAGTAGCCAAGCGACAGGTTACGAGCAGTACTTC	NA	TRBJ2-7	TRBV19	13	NA
CSVGDSTYEQYF	TGCAGCGTTGGGGACAGTACCTACGAGCAGTACTTC	TRBD1	TRBJ2-7	TRBV29-1	12	once
CASSLEPSPGGNGQPQHF	TGCGCCAGCAGCTTGGAGCCCTCGCCAGGGGGCAATGGACAGCCCCAGCATTTT	TRBD1	TRBJ1-5	TRBV5-1	18	NA
CASSLGLVYEQYF	TGTGCCAGCAGCTTAGGGCTAGTCTACGAGCAGTACTTC	NA	TRBJ2-7	TRBV7-2	13	medium-sized
CASSLDGGGAEQYF	TGTGCCAGCAGCTTAGACGGGGGAGGAGCCGAGCAGTACTTC	NA	TRBJ2-7	TRBV7-2	14	NA
CASSRDSLYGYTF	TGTGCCAGTAGCCGGGACAGCCTCTATGGCTACACCTTC	TRBD1	TRBJ1-2	TRBV19	13	NA